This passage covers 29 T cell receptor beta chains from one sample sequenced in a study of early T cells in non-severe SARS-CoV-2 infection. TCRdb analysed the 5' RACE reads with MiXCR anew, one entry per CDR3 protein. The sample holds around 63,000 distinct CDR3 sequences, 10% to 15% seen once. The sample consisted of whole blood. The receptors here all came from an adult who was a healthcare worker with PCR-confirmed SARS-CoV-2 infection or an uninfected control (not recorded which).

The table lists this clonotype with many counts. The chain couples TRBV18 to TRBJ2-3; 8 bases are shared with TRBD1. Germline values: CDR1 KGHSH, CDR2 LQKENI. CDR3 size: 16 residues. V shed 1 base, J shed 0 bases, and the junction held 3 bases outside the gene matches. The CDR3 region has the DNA TGTGCCAGCTCACCACGAGCAGGGGGCAGCACAGATACGCAGTATTTT. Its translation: CASSPRAGGSTDTQYF.

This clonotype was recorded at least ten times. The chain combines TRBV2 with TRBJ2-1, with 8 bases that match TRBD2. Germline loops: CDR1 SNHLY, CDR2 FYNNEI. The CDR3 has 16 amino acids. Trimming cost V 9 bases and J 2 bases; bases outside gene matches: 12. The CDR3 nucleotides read TGTGCCAGTCTCGCCGGGGCGGGGGGACCCTACAATGAGCAGTTCTTC. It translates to CASLAGAGGPYNEQFF.

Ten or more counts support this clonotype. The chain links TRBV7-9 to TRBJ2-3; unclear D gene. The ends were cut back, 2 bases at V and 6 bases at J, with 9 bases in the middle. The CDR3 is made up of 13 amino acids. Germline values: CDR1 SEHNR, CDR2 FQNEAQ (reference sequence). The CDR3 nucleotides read TGTGCCAGCAGCTTAATGGATCAGGATACGCAGTATTTT. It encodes CASSLMDQDTQYF.

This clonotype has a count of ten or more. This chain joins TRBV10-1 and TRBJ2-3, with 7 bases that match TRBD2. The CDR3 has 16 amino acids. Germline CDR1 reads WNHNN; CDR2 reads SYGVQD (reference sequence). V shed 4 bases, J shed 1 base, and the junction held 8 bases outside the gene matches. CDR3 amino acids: CASSGILRGGTDTQYF. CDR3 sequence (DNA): TGCGCCAGCAGTGGTATCCTCCGGGGGGGCACAGATACGCAGTATTTT.

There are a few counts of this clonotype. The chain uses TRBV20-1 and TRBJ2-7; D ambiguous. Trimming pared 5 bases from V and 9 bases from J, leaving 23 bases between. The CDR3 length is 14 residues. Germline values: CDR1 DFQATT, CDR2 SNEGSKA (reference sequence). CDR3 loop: CSAREPGFGPRQYF. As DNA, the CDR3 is TGCAGTGCTCGCGAGCCAGGATTCGGTCCCCGGCAGTACTTC.

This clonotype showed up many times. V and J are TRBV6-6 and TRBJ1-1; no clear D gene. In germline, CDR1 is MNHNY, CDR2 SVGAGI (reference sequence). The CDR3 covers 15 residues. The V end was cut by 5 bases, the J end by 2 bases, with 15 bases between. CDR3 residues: CASSPPSDLNTEAFF. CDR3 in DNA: TGTGCCAGCAGTCCCCCCTCGGACCTTAACACTGAAGCTTTCTTT.

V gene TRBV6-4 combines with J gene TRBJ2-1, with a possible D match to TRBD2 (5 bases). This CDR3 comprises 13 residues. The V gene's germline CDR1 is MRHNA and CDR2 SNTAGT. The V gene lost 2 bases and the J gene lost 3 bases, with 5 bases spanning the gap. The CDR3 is CASSDRDYNEQFF. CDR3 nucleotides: TGTGCCAGCAGTGACCGGGACTACAATGAGCAGTTCTTC.

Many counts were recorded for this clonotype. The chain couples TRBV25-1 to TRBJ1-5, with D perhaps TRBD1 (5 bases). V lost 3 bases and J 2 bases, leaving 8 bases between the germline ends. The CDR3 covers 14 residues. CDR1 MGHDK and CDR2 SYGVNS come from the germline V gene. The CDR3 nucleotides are TGTGCCAGCAGTGAGTGGGGGGGCAATCAGCCCCAGCATTTT. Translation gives CASSEWGGNQPQHF.

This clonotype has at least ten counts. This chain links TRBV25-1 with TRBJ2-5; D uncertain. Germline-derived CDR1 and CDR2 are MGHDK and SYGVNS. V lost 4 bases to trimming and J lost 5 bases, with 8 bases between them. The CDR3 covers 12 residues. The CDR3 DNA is TGTGCCAGCAGTGCGGATAGGGAGACCCAGTACTTC. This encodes CASSADRETQYF. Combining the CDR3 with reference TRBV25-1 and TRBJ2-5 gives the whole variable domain EADIYQTPRYLVIGTGKKITLECSQTMGHDKMYWYQQDPGMELHLIHYSYGVNSTEKGDLSSESTVSRIRTEHFPLTLESARPSHTSQYLCASSADRETQYFGPGTRLLVL.

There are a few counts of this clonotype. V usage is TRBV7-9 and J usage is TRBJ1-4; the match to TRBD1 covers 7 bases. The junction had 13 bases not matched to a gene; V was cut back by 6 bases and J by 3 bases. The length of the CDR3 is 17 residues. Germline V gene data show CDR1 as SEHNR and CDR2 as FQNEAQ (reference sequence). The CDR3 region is CASSFLRDGTANEKLFF. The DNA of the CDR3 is TGTGCCAGCAGTTTTCTGAGGGACGGGACAGCTAATGAAAAACTGTTTTTT. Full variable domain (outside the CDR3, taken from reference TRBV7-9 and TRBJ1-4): DTGVSQNPRHKITKRGQNVTFRCDPISEHNRLYWYRQTLGQGPEFLTYFQNEAQLEKSRLLSDRFSAERPKGSFSTLEIQRTEQGDSAMYLCASSFLRDGTANEKLFFGSGTQLSVL.

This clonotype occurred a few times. The CDR3 spells CSVEGIGTGNTEAFF. The DNA for the CDR3 is TGCAGCGTTGAGGGCATTGGTACAGGGAACACTGAAGCTTTCTTT. This chain uses TRBV29-1 with TRBJ1-1; D is possibly TRBD1 (5 bases). Trimming took 3 bases from V and 1 from J, leaving 15 bases between them. Germline V gene data show CDR1 as SQVTM and CDR2 as ANQGSEA. The CDR3 extends over 15 amino acids.

The CDR3 spells CSVEDLETQYF. As DNA, the CDR3 is TGCAGCGTTGAAGATTTAGAGACCCAGTACTTC. This chain uses TRBV29-1 with TRBJ2-5, with unresolved D. The germline V gene has CDR1 SQVTM and CDR2 ANQGSEA. Trimming cost V 0 bases and J 4 bases, with 3 bases left between them. The CDR3 is made up of 11 amino acids.

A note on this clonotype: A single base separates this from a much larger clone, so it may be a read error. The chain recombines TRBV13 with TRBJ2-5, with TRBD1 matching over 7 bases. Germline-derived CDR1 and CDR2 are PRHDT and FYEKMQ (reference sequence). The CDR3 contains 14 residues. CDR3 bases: TGTGTCAGCAGCGTGGGACAGATCCAAGAGACCCAGTACTTC. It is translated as CVSSVGQIQETQYF.

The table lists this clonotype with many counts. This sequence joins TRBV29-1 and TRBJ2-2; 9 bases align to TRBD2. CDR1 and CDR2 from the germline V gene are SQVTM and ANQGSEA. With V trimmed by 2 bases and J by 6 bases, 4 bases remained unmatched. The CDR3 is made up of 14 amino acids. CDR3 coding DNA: TGCAGCGTTGAACTAGCGGGGCTTTCCGGGGAGCTGTTTTTT. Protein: CSVELAGLSGELFF.

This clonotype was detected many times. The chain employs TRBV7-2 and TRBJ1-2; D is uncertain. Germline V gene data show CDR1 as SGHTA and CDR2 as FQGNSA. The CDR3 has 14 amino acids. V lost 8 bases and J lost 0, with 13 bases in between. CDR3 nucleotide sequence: TGTGCCAGCGCTAAGGGTGCCGCTAACTATGGCTACACCTTC. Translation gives CASAKGAANYGYTF.

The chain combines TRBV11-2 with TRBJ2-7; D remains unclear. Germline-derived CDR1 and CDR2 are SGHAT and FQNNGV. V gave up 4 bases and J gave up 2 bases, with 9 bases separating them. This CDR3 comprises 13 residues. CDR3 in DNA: TGTGCCAGCAGCTCCTCTACCGCCTACGAGCAGTACTTC. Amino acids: CASSSSTAYEQYF.

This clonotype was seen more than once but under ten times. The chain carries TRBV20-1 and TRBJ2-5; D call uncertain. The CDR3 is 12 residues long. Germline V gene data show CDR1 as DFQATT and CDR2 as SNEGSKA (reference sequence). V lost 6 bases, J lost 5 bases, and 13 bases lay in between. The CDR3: CSAQWQAETQYF. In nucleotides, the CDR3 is TGCAGTGCCCAATGGCAGGCTGAGACCCAGTACTTC.

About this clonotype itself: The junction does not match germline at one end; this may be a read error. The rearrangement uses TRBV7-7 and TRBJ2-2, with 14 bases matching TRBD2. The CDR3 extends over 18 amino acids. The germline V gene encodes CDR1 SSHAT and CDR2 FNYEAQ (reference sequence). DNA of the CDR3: TGTGCTAGCAGCTCCCTTCGGACTAGCGGGGGGAGAACCGGGGAGCTGTTTTTT. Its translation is CASSSLRTSGGRTGELFF.

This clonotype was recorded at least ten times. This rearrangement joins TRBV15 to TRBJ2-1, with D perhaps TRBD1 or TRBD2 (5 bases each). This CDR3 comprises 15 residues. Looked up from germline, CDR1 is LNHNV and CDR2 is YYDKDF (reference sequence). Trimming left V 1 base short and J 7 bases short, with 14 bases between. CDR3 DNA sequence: TGTGCCACCAGCAGAGGAGGGACCGACTTAAATGAGCAGTTCTTC. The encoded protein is CATSRGGTDLNEQFF.

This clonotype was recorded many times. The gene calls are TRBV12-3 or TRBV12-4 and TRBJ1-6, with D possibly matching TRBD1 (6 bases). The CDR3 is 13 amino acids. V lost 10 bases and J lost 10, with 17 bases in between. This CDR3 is CATRRGAYSPLHF. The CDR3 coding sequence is TGTGCCACCCGACGGGGGGCTTACTCACCCCTCCACTTT.

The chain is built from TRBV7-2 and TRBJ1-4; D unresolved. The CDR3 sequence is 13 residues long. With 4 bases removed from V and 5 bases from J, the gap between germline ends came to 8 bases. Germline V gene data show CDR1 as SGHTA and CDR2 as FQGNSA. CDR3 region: CASSSPQNEKLFF. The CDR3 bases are TGTGCCAGCAGCTCCCCCCAGAATGAAAAACTGTTTTTT.

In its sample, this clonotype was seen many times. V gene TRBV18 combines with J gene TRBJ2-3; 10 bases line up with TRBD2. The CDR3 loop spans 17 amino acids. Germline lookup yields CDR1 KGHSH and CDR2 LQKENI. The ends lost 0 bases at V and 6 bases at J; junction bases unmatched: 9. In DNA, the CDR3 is TGTGCCAGCTCACCACCTGGAACTAGCGGGGTGCGGGATACGCAGTATTTT. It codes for CASSPPGTSGVRDTQYF.

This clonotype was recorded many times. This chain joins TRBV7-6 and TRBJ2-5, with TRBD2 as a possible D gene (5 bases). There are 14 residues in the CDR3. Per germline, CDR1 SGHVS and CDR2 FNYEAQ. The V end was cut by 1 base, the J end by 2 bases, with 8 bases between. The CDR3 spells CASSLVGLQETQYF. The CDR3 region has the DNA TGTGCCAGCAGCTTAGTAGGACTTCAAGAGACCCAGTACTTC.

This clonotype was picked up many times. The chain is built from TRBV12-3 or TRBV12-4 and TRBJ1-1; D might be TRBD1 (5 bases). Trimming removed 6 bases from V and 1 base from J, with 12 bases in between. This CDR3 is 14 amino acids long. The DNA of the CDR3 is TGTGCCAGCAGCAACGGACAATGGAACACTGAAGCTTTCTTT. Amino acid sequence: CASSNGQWNTEAFF.

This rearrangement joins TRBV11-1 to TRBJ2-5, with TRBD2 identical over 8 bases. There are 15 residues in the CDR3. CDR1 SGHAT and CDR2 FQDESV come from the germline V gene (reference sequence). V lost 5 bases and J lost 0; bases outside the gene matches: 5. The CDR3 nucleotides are TGTGCCAGCAGCCCGAGCGGGGGATACCAAGAGACCCAGTACTTC. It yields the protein CASSPSGGYQETQYF.

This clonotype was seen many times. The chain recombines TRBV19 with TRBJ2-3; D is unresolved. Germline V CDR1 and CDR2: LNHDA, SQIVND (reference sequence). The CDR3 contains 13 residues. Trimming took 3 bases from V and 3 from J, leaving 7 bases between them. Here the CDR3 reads CASSIRVTDTQYF. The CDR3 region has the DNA TGTGCCAGTAGTATCCGGGTAACAGATACGCAGTATTTT.

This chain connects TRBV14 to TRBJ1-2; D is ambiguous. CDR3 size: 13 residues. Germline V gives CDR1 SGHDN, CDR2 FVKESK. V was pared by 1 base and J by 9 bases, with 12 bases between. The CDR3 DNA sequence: TGTGCCAGCAGCCAAGCACCCCGTGGGAGCTACACCTTC. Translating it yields CASSQAPRGSYTF.

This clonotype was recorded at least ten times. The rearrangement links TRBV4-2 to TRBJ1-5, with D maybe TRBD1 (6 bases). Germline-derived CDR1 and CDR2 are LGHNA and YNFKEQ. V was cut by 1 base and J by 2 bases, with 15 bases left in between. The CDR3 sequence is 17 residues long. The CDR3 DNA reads TGTGCCAGCAGCCAAGGGGGGGGGCCGACAGGCAATCAGCCCCAGCATTTT. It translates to CASSQGGGPTGNQPQHF.

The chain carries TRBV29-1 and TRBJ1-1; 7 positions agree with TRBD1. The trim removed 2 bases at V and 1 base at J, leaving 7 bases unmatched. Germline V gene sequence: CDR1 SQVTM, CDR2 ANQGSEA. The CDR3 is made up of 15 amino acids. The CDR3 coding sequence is TGCAGCGTTGAACCCACAGGGGTGGGGAACACTGAAGCTTTCTTT. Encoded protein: CSVEPTGVGNTEAFF.